This T cell receptor (beta chain) is from a study of regulatory T cells in long-lasting Graves disease. The CDR3 sequence is 13 residues long. Trimming removed 3 bases from V and 3 bases from J, with 9 bases in between. Combining iRepertoire HTBI primers with Arm-PCR of CDR3 regions, the authors built TCR beta libraries. MiXCR was run by TCRdb on the multiplex PCR reads, yielding one entry per CDR3 protein. The data hold roughly 440,000 distinct CDR3 sequences, with around 15% observed a single time. This clonotype has ten or more counts. The target antigen is unknown. Study conclusions and caveats: Persistent Graves' cases showed lower TCR diversity than newly diagnosed cases.

As for time point: newly diagnosed GD, antithyroid drugs for less than 3 months. The TCR library used RNA extracted from PBMCs. These data are also associated with another study on T cells in Graves' hyperthyroidism and ophthalmopathy. That report notes: Most thyroid clonotypes expanded above 0.001 appeared in blood too.

The clonotype was recovered from a woman aged 18-35 years with Graves disease. The sequencing here drew on peripheral blood mononuclear cells (PBMCs), taken at new diagnosis, from a patient treated with antithyroid drugs. The chain combines TRBV12-3 or TRBV12-4 with TRBJ2-7, with D hard to call. CDR3 in amino acids: CASSFNSYYEQYF. The CDR3 DNA reads TGTGCCAGCAGTTTTAACAGCTACTACGAGCAGTACTTC.